The 32 T cell receptor beta chains below come from one sample, sequenced in a study of blood T cell repertoires in COVID-19. Assay used: immunoSEQ multiplex PCR; TCRdb lists only in-frame clones, some missing. The profile covers under 350,000 clones, with approximately 85% appearing a single time and around 7.2% taken by the ten largest. The sequenced sample consisted of peripheral blood. The receptors were gathered from a human donor in a cohort sampled during active COVID-19.

This chain joins TRBV2 and TRBJ1-5, with D tentatively TRBD1 (6 bases). The CDR3 spans 15 residues. Germline CDR1 SNHLY, CDR2 FYNNEI. Trimming took off 4 bases at V and 0 bases at J, with 10 bases between the two ends. The CDR3 nucleotides are TGTGCCAGCAGTGGTGGACAGTCTAGCAATCAGCCCCAGCATTTT. Translating it yields CASSGGQSSNQPQHF.

This clone came up once. The chain employs TRBV18 and TRBJ1-5; 7 bases are shared with TRBD1. CDR3 length: 16 residues. The germline gives CDR1 KGHSH, CDR2 LQKENI. Trimming removed 6 bases from V and 3 bases from J; junction bases left unmatched: 11. CDR3: CASSQQGYLNNQPQHF. In DNA, the CDR3 is TGTGCCAGCTCCCAACAGGGGTACCTAAACAATCAGCCCCAGCATTTT.

CDR3 region: CASSPSSGAWDTQYF. CDR3 DNA: TGTGCCAGCAGCCCTTCATCTGGGGCCTGGGATACGCAGTATTTT. The chain links TRBV7-3 to TRBJ2-3; the D gene is possibly TRBD1 (5 bases). Trimming pared 5 bases from V and 6 bases from J, leaving 18 bases between. The CDR3 loop spans 15 amino acids. The germline V gene has CDR1 SGHTA and CDR2 FQGTGA.

The CDR3 nucleotides read TGCAGTCCGGCAAACAGCTATGGCTACACCTTC. Amino acids: CSPANSYGYTF. This chain links TRBV20-1 with TRBJ1-2, with no clear D. Trimming left V 8 bases short and J 4 bases short, with 11 bases between. Germline CDR1 reads DFQATT; CDR2 reads SNEGSKA (reference sequence). This CDR3 contains 11 residues.

This rearrangement joins TRBV4-2 to TRBJ1-1, with D possibly matching TRBD1 (5 bases). The CDR3 loop spans 13 amino acids. The germline V and J ends were trimmed by 8 bases and 0 bases, with 10 bases remaining between them. Germline V gene sequence: CDR1 LGHNA, CDR2 YNFKEQ. CDR3 coding DNA: TGTGCCAGCCGGGGGGATATGAACACTGAAGCTTTCTTT. It is translated as CASRGDMNTEAFF.

The chain carries TRBV5-8 and TRBJ2-3, with 12 nucleotides matching TRBD2. The V gene end was trimmed by 5 bases and the J gene end by 2 bases; junction bases not matched to a gene: 3. Germline V gives CDR1 SGHTS, CDR2 YDEGEE. CDR3 length: 15 amino acids. The CDR3 nucleotides read TGTGCCAGCAGACTAGCGGGGGGCCTCACAGATACGCAGTATTTT. Translation: CASRLAGGLTDTQYF.

The chain couples TRBV11-2 to TRBJ2-7; D not certain. The V end was cut by 3 bases, the J end by 1 base, with 4 bases between. Germline assignment: CDR1 SGHAT and CDR2 FQNNGV. The CDR3 is 12 amino acids. This CDR3 is CASSFLSYEQYF. The CDR3 DNA reads as TGTGCCAGCAGCTTTCTGTCCTACGAGCAGTACTTC.

The rearrangement joins TRBV6-6 to TRBJ1-1; possibly TRBD1 for D (5 bases). This CDR3 is built from 14 residues. Germline CDR1 and CDR2: MNHNY and SVGAGI (reference sequence). The V end lost 8 bases, the J end lost 1 base, and 14 bases lay between the germline ends. The CDR3 bases are TGTGCCAGCCCCGCTACAGGTTCGAACACTGAAGCTTTCTTT. It translates to CASPATGSNTEAFF.

This chain joins TRBV19 and TRBJ1-1; 7 bases agree with TRBD1. V gave up 7 bases and J gave up 1 base; unmatched junction bases: 6. The CDR3 is 14 residues long. Germline CDR1 reads LNHDA; CDR2 reads SQIVND (reference sequence). The CDR3 region has the DNA TGTGCCAGTATTAGGACAGGAAGGAACACTGAAGCTTTCTTT. Its protein product is CASIRTGRNTEAFF.

This clone has a single count. CDR3 nucleotides: TGTGCCAGTAGTGGAAACAGCCAGATATTCAATTCACCCCTCCACTTT. Protein sequence: CASSGNSQIFNSPLHF. This chain uses TRBV19 with TRBJ1-6; unclear D gene. CDR1 is LNHDA, CDR2 SQIVND, per germline (reference sequence). The CDR3 loop spans 16 amino acids. Trimming removed 5 bases from V and 7 bases from J, with 18 bases in between. Based on the CDR3 plus reference TRBV19 and TRBJ1-6, the full variable domain is DGGITQSPKYLFRKEGQNVTLSCEQNLNHDAMYWYRQDPGQGLRLIYYSQIVNDFQKGDIAEGYSVSREKKESFPLTVTSAQKNPTAFYLCASSGNSQIFNSPLHFGNGTRLTVT.

This clone was counted at least ten times. The chain employs TRBV10-3 and TRBJ2-3; D call uncertain. Per germline, CDR1 ENHRY and CDR2 SYGVKD. Trimming shortened V by 3 bases and J by 5 bases, and 6 bases separated the two germline ends. The CDR3 contains 12 residues. The DNA of the CDR3 is TGTGCCATCAGTGAAGCCCTAGATACGCAGTATTTT. Translation gives CAISEALDTQYF.

The V and J genes are TRBV7-5 and TRBJ2-2; the table's D call, TRBD2, has no DNA check behind it. TRBV7-5 is noted as a pseudogene. The CDR3 consists of 13 residues. The CDR3 DNA sequence: TGTGTCAGAAGCCCTCTCGACACCGGGGAGCTGTTTTTT. Encoded protein: CVRSPLDTGELFF.

The CDR3 here is CASSGGQGMIAFF. CDR3 in DNA: TGTGCCAGCAGCGGGGGACAGGGAATGATAGCTTTCTTT. The J gene is TRBJ1-1, the V gene TRBV6-5, with 9 bases that match TRBD1. The CDR3 extends over 13 amino acids. The germline CDR1 and CDR2 sequences are MNHEY and SVGAGI. With V trimmed by 6 bases and J by 10 bases, 9 bases remained unmatched.

The chain couples TRBV9 to TRBJ1-4, with 8 bases identical to TRBD1. The CDR3 loop spans 15 amino acids. Germline CDR1 is SGDLS and CDR2 is YYNGEE. V shed 3 bases and J 7 bases; nucleotides not matched to a gene: 8. This chain's CDR3 is CASSEGQGGSEKLFF. The CDR3, as DNA: TGTGCCAGCAGCGAAGGACAGGGAGGAAGTGAAAAACTGTTTTTT.

This rearrangement joins TRBV19 to TRBJ1-6; D is unresolved. This CDR3 is built from 14 residues. Trimming left V 3 bases short and J 9 bases short, with 12 bases between. Germline V gives CDR1 LNHDA, CDR2 SQIVND (reference sequence). This chain's CDR3 is CASSIPSQSSPLHF. CDR3 in DNA: TGTGCCAGTAGTATCCCGAGCCAAAGTTCACCCCTCCACTTT.

This chain links TRBV6-5 with TRBJ1-2; 7 bases are shared with TRBD1. CDR1 MNHEY and CDR2 SVGAGI come from the germline V gene. The CDR3 is made up of 13 amino acids. The trim removed 6 bases at V and 8 bases at J, leaving 9 bases unmatched. Written as DNA, the CDR3 is TGTGCCAGCAGCCCGACAGGGAGCAGGGGCTACACCTTC. It yields the protein CASSPTGSRGYTF.

V gene TRBV7-9 combines with J gene TRBJ2-7, with D unclear. The CDR3 covers 14 residues. V gave up 4 bases and J gave up 3 bases, with 13 bases separating them. Germline-derived CDR1 and CDR2 are SEHNR and FQNEAQ (reference sequence). The CDR3 spells CASSSVTTLYEQYF. CDR3 bases: TGTGCCAGCAGCTCCGTAACTACTCTCTACGAGCAGTACTTC.

The chain carries TRBV30 and TRBJ1-1; D is unclear. The length of the CDR3 is 16 residues. Germline assignment: CDR1 GTSNPN and CDR2 SVGIG (reference sequence). V lost 0 bases to trimming and J lost 0 bases, with 14 bases between them. The CDR3 DNA sequence: TGTGCCTGGAGTGTAATGAGAAAACCGATGAACACTGAAGCTTTCTTT. Protein product: CAWSVMRKPMNTEAFF.

This chain joins TRBV12-3 or TRBV12-4 and TRBJ2-2; D remains ambiguous. The CDR3 covers 13 residues. Trimming took 3 bases from V and 3 from J, leaving 5 bases between them. DNA of the CDR3: TGTGCCAGCAGTTTTACTGACACCGGGGAGCTGTTTTTT. This codes for CASSFTDTGELFF.

This chain uses TRBV5-5 with TRBJ2-1; 7 bases are shared with TRBD2. V shed 4 bases and J 4 bases; nucleotides not matched to a gene: 2. The germline gives CDR1 SGHKS, CDR2 YYEKEE (reference sequence). The CDR3 length is 13 residues. The CDR3 DNA reads TGTGCCAGCAGCGTAGCGGGTTACAATGAGCAGTTCTTC. This gives the protein CASSVAGYNEQFF. Variable domain in full (rest from reference TRBV5-5 and TRBJ2-1): DAGVTQSPTHLIKTRGQQVTLRCSPISGHKSVSWYQQVLGQGPQFIFQYYEKEERGRGNFPDRFSARQFPNYSSELNVNALLLGDSALYLCASSVAGYNEQFFGPGTRLTVL.

This clone was counted only a few times. The J gene is TRBJ2-1, the V gene TRBV27; 12 nucleotides match TRBD2. The germline CDR1 and CDR2 sequences are MNHEY and SMNVEV (reference sequence). The length of the CDR3 is 15 residues. The V and J ends lost 6 bases and 6 bases, in that order; junction bases with no gene match: 6. In DNA, the CDR3 is TGTGCCAGCAGCGACCCTAGCGGGGGGGCCAATGAGCAGTTCTTC. Translating it yields CASSDPSGGANEQFF.

This clone was counted a few times. The chain employs TRBV19 and TRBJ1-3, with 10 bases lining up with TRBD1. This CDR3 region has 15 residues. Germline values: CDR1 LNHDA, CDR2 SQIVND (reference sequence). V trimming: 8 bases; J trimming: 2 bases; junction bases outside the gene matches: 6. Here the CDR3 reads CASWDRGSPGNTIYF. In DNA form, the CDR3 reads TGTGCCAGTTGGGACAGGGGATCCCCTGGAAACACCATATATTTT.

The rearrangement joins TRBV10-2 to TRBJ1-5; 9 bases map to TRBD1. The CDR3 spans 17 residues. Germline V gene data show CDR1 as WSHSY and CDR2 as SAAADI. With V trimmed by 2 bases and J by 2 bases, 7 bases remained unmatched. The CDR3 loop reads CASSERTGERGNQPQHF. For the CDR3, the DNA is TGCGCCAGCAGTGAGCGGACAGGGGAACGTGGCAATCAGCCCCAGCATTTT.

Here the CDR3 DNA reads TGTGCCAGCCCCAGGGTCCCCCAGCATTTT. Protein product: CASPRVPQHF. This chain links TRBV25-1 with TRBJ1-5, with D perhaps TRBD1 (5 bases). V gave up 8 bases and J gave up 10 bases, with 9 bases separating them. The CDR3 is made up of 10 amino acids. Germline V gives CDR1 MGHDK, CDR2 SYGVNS.

The chain combines TRBV4-2 with TRBJ2-7, with 7 bases matching TRBD1. In germline, CDR1 is LGHNA, CDR2 YNFKEQ. The CDR3 runs 15 residues. V was clipped by 0 bases and J by 0 bases; unmatched bases: 2. CDR3 loop: CASSQDAGGSYEQYF. CDR3 nucleotide sequence: TGTGCCAGCAGCCAAGATGCAGGGGGCTCCTACGAGCAGTACTTC.

This chain links TRBV5-4 with TRBJ2-7; D perhaps matches TRBD1 (7 bases). The V gene's germline CDR1 is SGHNT and CDR2 YYREEE (reference sequence). CDR3 length equals 15 residues. Trimming left V 2 bases short and J 3 bases short, with 15 bases between. Here the CDR3 DNA reads TGTGCCAGCAGCTTACGACAGGGAGGCTACTACGAGCAGTACTTC. Residues: CASSLRQGGYYEQYF.

V and J are TRBV7-9 and TRBJ2-7; no reliable D call. Germline CDR1 and CDR2: SEHNR and FQNEAQ (reference sequence). The CDR3 covers 14 residues. V was shortened by 7 bases and J by 5 bases, with 18 bases between the two germline ends. CDR3: CASNSLRVGDEQYF. The DNA of the CDR3 is TGTGCCAGCAACTCGCTCCGGGTAGGCGACGAGCAGTACTTC.

The V call is TRBV10-1, the J call TRBJ1-4; D call uncertain. V was clipped by 2 bases and J by 4 bases, with 8 bases between them. The CDR3 covers 14 residues. Germline values: CDR1 WNHNN, CDR2 SYGVQD (reference sequence). DNA of the CDR3: TGCGCCAGCAGTGAGCCAGGCCGTAATGAAAAACTGTTTTTT. It codes for CASSEPGRNEKLFF.

Note on this clone: Being one base from a much bigger clone, this may be a read error. The chain has TRBV7-3 and TRBJ1-6, with 8 bases that match TRBD1. Trimming took 5 bases from V and 7 from J; bases not matched to a gene: 4. Per germline, CDR1 SGHTA and CDR2 FQGTGA. This CDR3 region has 14 residues. The CDR3 sequence is CASSPDRENSPLHF. CDR3 bases: TGTGCCAGCAGCCCGGACAGGGAAAATTCACCCCTCCACTTT.

This clone was seen a single time. The chain uses TRBV20-1 and TRBJ2-5; maybe TRBD1 (5 bases). The germline V gene has CDR1 DFQATT and CDR2 SNEGSKA (reference sequence). The CDR3 loop spans 11 amino acids. V was cut by 6 bases and J by 8 bases, with 13 bases left in between. The CDR3 loop reads CSARTSFTQYF. In nucleotides, the CDR3 is TGCAGTGCGAGGACATCTTTTACCCAGTACTTC.

V usage is TRBV11-3 and J usage is TRBJ1-1; D gene ambiguous. Germline assignment: CDR1 SGHNT and CDR2 YENEEA. The CDR3 covers 13 residues. V lost 3 bases, J lost 8 bases, and 13 bases lay in between. In DNA, the CDR3 is TGTGCCAGCAGCTTTAGTTTCAGGTCAGAAGCTTTCTTT. Translating gives CASSFSFRSEAFF.

The rearrangement joins TRBV2 to TRBJ2-2; D remains ambiguous. V lost 4 bases and J lost 1, with 4 bases in between. Per the germline V gene, CDR1 is SNHLY and CDR2 is FYNNEI. The CDR3 extends over 13 amino acids. The CDR3 nucleotides read TGTGCCAGCAGTGGAGGGAACACCGGGGAGCTGTTTTTT. Protein sequence: CASSGGNTGELFF.